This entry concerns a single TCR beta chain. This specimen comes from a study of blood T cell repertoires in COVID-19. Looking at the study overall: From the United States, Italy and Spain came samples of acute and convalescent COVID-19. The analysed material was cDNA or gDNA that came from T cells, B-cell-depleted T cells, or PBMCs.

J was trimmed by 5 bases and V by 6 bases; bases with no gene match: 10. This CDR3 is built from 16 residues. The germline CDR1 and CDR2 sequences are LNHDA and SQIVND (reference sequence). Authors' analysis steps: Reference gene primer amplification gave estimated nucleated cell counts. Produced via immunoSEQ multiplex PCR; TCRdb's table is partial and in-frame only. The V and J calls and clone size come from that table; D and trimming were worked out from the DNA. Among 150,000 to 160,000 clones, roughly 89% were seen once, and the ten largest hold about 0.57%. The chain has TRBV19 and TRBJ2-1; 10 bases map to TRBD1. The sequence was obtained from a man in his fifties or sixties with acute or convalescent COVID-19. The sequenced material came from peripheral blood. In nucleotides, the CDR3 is TGTGCCAGTAGCTTCGGCCGGGACAGGGGTCACAATGAGCAGTTCTTC. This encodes CASSFGRDRGHNEQFF.